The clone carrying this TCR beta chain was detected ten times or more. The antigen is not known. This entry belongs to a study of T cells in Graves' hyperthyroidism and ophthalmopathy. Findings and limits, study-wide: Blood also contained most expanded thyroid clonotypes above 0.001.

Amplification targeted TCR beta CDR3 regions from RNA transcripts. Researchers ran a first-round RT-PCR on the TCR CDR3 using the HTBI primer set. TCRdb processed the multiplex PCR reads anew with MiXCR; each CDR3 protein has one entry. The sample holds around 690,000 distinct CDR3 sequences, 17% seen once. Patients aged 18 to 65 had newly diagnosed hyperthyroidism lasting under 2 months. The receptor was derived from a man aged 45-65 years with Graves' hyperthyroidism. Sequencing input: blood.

The CDR3 is CASSYTGGPYNEQFF. The CDR3 nucleotides read TGTGCCAGCAGTTATACGGGAGGGCCCTACAATGAGCAGTTCTTC. This sequence joins TRBV9 and TRBJ2-1, with 8 bases fitting TRBD2. Germline V CDR1 and CDR2: SGDLS, YYNGEE. The CDR3 has 15 residues. V lost 5 bases to trimming and J lost 2 bases; unmatched junction nucleotides: 6.